The 3 T cell receptor beta chains presented below share a single source sample, sequenced in a study of brain T cells in children with intractable seizures. Produced via immunoSEQ multiplex PCR; TCRdb's table is partial and in-frame only. The data show about 80,000 clones, with around 91% seen just once and around 24% held by the top ten. This sample comprised peripheral blood, obtained at surgery. The receptors originated from a girl aged 2-15 years with Rasmussen encephalitis and intractable seizures.

The J gene is TRBJ2-7, the V gene TRBV2; the D gene could be TRBD1 or TRBD2 (5 bases each). The germline V gene has CDR1 SNHLY and CDR2 FYNNEI. V lost 7 bases to trimming and J lost 6 bases, with 19 bases between them. The CDR3 runs 14 residues. The CDR3 coding sequence is TGTGCCAGCAAGGGACCGTTGGTCCTAGGCGAGCAGTACTTC. As protein: CASKGPLVLGEQYF.

The chain has TRBV5-4 and TRBJ1-1; perhaps TRBD1 as D (6 bases). The CDR3 is 14 amino acids. Germline V gene sequence: CDR1 SGHNT, CDR2 YYREEE (reference sequence). V gave up 0 bases and J gave up 6 bases, with 12 bases separating them. Here the CDR3 DNA reads TGTGCCAGCAGCTTGGAACGGGGGCGGTCTGAAGCTTTCTTT. It specifies CASSLERGRSEAFF.

The V and J genes are TRBV15 and TRBJ1-4; a possible D gene is TRBD1 (5 bases). Trimming cost V 5 bases and J 12 bases, with 10 bases left between them. Germline CDR1 is LNHNV and CDR2 is YYDKDF (reference sequence). The CDR3 sequence is 11 residues long. This chain's CDR3 is CATSGGIELFF. The CDR3 bases are TGTGCCACCAGCGGGGGGATAGAACTGTTTTTT.